The TCR beta chain described here comes from a study of regulatory T cells in long-lasting Graves disease. The germline V gene encodes CDR1 LGHDT and CDR2 YNNKEL (reference sequence). This CDR3 region has 16 residues. With V trimmed by 2 bases and J by 1 base, 7 bases remained unmatched. Time point given: newly diagnosed GD, antithyroid drugs for less than 3 months. The TCR library was made from RNA extracted from PBMCs. TCR beta libraries were built with iRepertoire HTBI primers and Arm-PCR of CDR3 regions. Each CDR3 protein is one row after TCRdb ran MiXCR on the multiplex PCR reads. Here the sample spans a few hundred thousand distinct CDR3 sequences, 16% being singletons. Broader study findings: New patients shared fewer than 1,000 public clonotypes, and persistent patients shared more, with fewer than 3,500.

Worth noting for this clonotype: Antigen specificity is unknown.

In addition, the sample was reused for a study of T cells in Graves' hyperthyroidism and ophthalmopathy.

The sequencing here drew on peripheral blood mononuclear cells (PBMCs), taken at new diagnosis, from a patient treated with antithyroid drugs. The receptor comes from a man aged 40-49 years with Graves disease. The chain uses TRBV3-1 and TRBJ2-7, with 8 bases matching TRBD1. In DNA, the CDR3 is TGTGCCAGCAGCCAATTCAGGGGGCGTCTATCCTACGAGCAGTACTTC. It codes for CASSQFRGRLSYEQYF.